This entry lists 7 T cell receptor beta chains sequenced from one sample in a study of blood T cell repertoires in COVID-19. Some clones are missing from TCRdb's copy, which holds only in-frame ones; the method was immunoSEQ multiplex PCR. The profile shows approximately 140,000 clones, approximately 81% of them singletons. Sequenced input: PBMCs or T cells enriched from blood (not recorded which). The receptor set was obtained from a man aged 35 to 55 with acute COVID-19.

This chain uses TRBV23-1 with TRBJ1-1; D possibly corresponds to TRBD1 (6 bases). TRBV23-1 is noted as an ORF with a role that remains uncertain. The CDR3 is 15 amino acids. Trimming pared 2 bases from V and 8 bases from J, leaving 18 bases between. The CDR3 here is CASSQLAGTPIEAFF. Here the CDR3 DNA reads TGCGCCAGCAGTCAACTGGCCGGGACACCAATAGAAGCTTTCTTT.

CDR3 coding DNA: TGCGCCAGCAGCCTCGGACAGCATCAAGAGACCCAGTACTTC. Protein product: CASSLGQHQETQYF. This sequence joins TRBV5-1 and TRBJ2-5, with D maybe TRBD1 (6 bases). The CDR3 length is 14 residues. The germline gives CDR1 SGHRS, CDR2 YFSETQ. V gave up 4 bases and J gave up 2 bases, with 12 bases separating them.

The rearrangement links TRBV11-2 to TRBJ2-1, with 11 bases identical to TRBD2. Trimming cost V 1 base and J 2 bases; bases outside gene matches: 7. This CDR3 has 18 amino acids. CDR1 is SGHAT and CDR2 is FQNNGV in the germline V gene. The CDR3 nucleotides are TGTGCCAGCAGCTTAGGTACTAGCGGGAGCCCAGCCTACAATGAGCAGTTCTTC. This translates into CASSLGTSGSPAYNEQFF.

Turning to this clone: This sample also contains other DNA sequences that code for the same CDR3. This sequence joins TRBV2 and TRBJ1-5, with a possible D match to TRBD1 (6 bases). This CDR3 spans 15 amino acids. Looked up from germline, CDR1 is SNHLY and CDR2 is FYNNEI. The V end was cut by 5 bases, the J end by 1 base, with 12 bases between. CDR3 coding DNA: TGTGCCAGCAGTCCGACAGGCCTAAGCAATCAGCCCCAGCATTTT. This encodes CASSPTGLSNQPQHF.

V usage is TRBV19 and J usage is TRBJ2-1; D may be TRBD2 (5 bases). The V and J ends lost 9 bases and 8 bases respectively, with 17 bases between them. The CDR3 length is 13 residues. Germline CDR1 is LNHDA and CDR2 is SQIVND (reference sequence). The DNA for the CDR3 is TGTGCCAGCCAACCTCCGGGGAACGATGAGCAGTTCTTC. This codes for CASQPPGNDEQFF.

The rearrangement links TRBV5-1 to TRBJ2-1; 10 bases are a match to TRBD1. Germline values: CDR1 SGHRS, CDR2 YFSETQ. The CDR3 sequence is 16 residues long. Trimming cost V 4 bases and J 8 bases; bases outside gene matches: 12. The CDR3 spells CASSTPPGTGDHEQFF. In DNA form, the CDR3 reads TGCGCCAGCAGCACCCCGCCCGGGACAGGGGATCATGAGCAGTTCTTC.

The rearrangement uses TRBV29-1 and TRBJ1-4, with D tentatively TRBD1 (6 bases). The CDR3 totals 12 residues. Germline loops: CDR1 SQVTM, CDR2 ANQGSEA. The V end lost 4 bases, the J end lost 8 bases, and 11 bases lay between the germline ends. CDR3 nucleotide sequence: TGCAGCGTTGGGACAGAAAGAGAAAAACTGTTTTTT. It encodes CSVGTEREKLFF. The entire variable domain, with the rest obtained from reference TRBV29-1 and TRBJ1-4, is as follows: SAVISQKPSRDICQRGTSLTIQCQVDSQVTMMFWYRQQPGQSLTLIATANQGSEATYESGFVIDKFPISRPNLTFSTLTVSNMSPEDSSIYLCSVGTEREKLFFGSGTQLSVL.